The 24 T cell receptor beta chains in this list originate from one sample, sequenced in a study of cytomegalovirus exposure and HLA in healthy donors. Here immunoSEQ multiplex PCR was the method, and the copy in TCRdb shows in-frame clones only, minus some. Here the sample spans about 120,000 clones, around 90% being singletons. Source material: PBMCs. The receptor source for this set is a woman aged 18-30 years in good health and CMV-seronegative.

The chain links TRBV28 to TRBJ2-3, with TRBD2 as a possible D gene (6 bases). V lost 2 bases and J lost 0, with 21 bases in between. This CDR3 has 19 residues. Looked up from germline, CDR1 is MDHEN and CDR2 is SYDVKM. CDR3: CASSLVAETPISSTDTQYF. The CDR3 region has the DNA TGTGCCAGCAGTTTAGTAGCGGAAACACCAATTTCTAGCACAGATACGCAGTATTTT.

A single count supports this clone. The CDR3: CASSWTSGNEQFF. For the CDR3, the DNA is TGCGCCAGCAGCTGGACTAGCGGGAACGAGCAGTTCTTC. This sequence joins TRBV5-1 and TRBJ2-1, with TRBD2 matching 12 bases. CDR1 is SGHRS and CDR2 is YFSETQ in the germline V gene. The CDR3 spans 13 residues. V lost 3 bases and J lost 10; bases outside the gene matches: 2.

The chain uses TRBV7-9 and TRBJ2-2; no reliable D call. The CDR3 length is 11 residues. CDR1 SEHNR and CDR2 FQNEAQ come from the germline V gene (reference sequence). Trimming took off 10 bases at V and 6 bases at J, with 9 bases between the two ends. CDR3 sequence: CATHMAGELFF. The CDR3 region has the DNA TGTGCCACACACATGGCCGGGGAGCTGTTTTTT.

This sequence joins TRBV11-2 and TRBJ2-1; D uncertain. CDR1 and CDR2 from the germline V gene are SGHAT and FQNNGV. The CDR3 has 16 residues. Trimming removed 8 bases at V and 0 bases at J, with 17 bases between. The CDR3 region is CASPPGGSSSYNEQFF. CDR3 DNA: TGTGCCAGCCCCCCAGGTGGGTCGAGCTCCTACAATGAGCAGTTCTTC.

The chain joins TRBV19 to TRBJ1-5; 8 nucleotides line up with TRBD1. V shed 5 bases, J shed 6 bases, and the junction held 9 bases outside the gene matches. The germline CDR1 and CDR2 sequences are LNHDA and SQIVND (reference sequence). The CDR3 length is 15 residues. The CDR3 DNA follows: TGTGCCAGTAGTGTAGGGACAGGACGAGGTCAGCCCCAGCATTTT. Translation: CASSVGTGRGQPQHF.

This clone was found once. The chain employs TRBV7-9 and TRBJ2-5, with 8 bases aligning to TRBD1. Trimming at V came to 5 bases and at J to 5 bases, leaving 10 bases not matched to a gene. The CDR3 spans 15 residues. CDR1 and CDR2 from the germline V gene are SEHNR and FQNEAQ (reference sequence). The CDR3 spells CASSRDRIHRETQYF. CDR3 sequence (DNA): TGTGCCAGCAGCCGGGACAGGATCCATAGGGAGACCCAGTACTTC.

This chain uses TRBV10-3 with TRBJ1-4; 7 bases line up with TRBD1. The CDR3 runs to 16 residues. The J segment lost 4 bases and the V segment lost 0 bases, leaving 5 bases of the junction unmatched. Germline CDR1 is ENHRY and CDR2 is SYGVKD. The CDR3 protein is CAISESTGKGNEKLFF. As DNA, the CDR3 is TGTGCCATCAGTGAGTCGACAGGGAAGGGTAATGAAAAACTGTTTTTT.

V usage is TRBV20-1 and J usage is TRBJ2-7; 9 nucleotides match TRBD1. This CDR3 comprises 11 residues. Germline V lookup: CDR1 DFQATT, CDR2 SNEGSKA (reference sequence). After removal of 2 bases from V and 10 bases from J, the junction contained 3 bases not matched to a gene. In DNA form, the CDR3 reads TGCAGTGCTAGATACAGGGGGCCTCAGTACTTC. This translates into CSARYRGPQYF.

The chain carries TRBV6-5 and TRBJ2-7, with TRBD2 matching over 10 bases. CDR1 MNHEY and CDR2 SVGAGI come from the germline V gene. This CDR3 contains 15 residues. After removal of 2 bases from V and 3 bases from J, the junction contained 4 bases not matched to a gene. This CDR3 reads CASSYLASGGYEQYF. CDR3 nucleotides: TGTGCCAGCAGTTACCTGGCTAGCGGGGGCTACGAGCAGTACTTC.

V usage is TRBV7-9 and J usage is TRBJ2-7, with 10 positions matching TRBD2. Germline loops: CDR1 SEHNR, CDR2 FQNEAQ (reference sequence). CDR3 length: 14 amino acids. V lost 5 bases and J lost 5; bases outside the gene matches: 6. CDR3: CASSPLAGVHEQYF. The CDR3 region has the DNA TGTGCCAGCAGCCCCCTAGCGGGAGTCCACGAGCAGTACTTC.

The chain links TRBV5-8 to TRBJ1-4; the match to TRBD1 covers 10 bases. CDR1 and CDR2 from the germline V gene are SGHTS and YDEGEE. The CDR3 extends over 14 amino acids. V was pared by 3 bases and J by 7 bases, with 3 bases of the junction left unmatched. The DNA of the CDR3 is TGTGCCAGCAGCTCGGGACAGGGGTTTGAAAAACTGTTTTTT. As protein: CASSSGQGFEKLFF.

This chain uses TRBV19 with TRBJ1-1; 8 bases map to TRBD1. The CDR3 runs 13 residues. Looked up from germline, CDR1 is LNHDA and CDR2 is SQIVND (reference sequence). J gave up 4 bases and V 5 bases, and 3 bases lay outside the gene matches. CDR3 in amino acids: CASSVQGVTEAFF. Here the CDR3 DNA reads TGTGCCAGTAGTGTACAGGGGGTCACTGAAGCTTTCTTT.

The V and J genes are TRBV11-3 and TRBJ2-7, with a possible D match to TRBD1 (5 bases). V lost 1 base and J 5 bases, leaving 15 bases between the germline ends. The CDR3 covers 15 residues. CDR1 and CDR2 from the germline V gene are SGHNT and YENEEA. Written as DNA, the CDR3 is TGTGCCAGCAGCTTAGGATGGCAGGGTAAAGACGAGCAGTACTTC. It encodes CASSLGWQGKDEQYF.

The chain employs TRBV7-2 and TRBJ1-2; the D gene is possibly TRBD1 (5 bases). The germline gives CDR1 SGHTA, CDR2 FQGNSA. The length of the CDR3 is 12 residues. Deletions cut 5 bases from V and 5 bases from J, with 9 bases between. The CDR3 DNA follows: TGTGCCAGCAGCCCCCGACAGTATGGCTACACCTTC. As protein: CASSPRQYGYTF.

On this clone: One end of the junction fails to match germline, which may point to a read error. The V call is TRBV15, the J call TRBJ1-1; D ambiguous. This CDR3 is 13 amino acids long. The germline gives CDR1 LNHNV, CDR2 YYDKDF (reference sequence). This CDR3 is CATRRDQNTEAFF. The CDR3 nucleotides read TGTGCCACCAGAAGAGACCAGAACACTGAAGCTTTCTTT.

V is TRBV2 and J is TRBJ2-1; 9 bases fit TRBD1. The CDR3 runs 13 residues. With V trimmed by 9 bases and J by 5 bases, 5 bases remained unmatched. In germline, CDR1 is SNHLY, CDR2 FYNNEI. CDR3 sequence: CASRTGADNEQFF. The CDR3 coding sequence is TGTGCCAGTAGGACAGGGGCGGACAATGAGCAGTTCTTC.

The CDR3 bases are TGTGCCAGCAGTGGGGACAGGGGGCAAGTTGGCTACACCTTC. Amino acid sequence: CASSGDRGQVGYTF. This sequence joins TRBV27 and TRBJ1-2; 12 bases align to TRBD1. Losses at the gene ends were 5 bases for V and 7 bases for J; bases not matched to a gene: 5. The CDR3 loop spans 14 amino acids. Per the germline V gene, CDR1 is MNHEY and CDR2 is SMNVEV (reference sequence).

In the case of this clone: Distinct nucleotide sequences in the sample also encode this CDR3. The CDR3 DNA reads TGTGCCAGCAGCTTAACTGGAGCCTACGAGCAGTACTTC. Its protein product is CASSLTGAYEQYF. The chain has TRBV7-8 and TRBJ2-7; unclear D gene. Germline V lookup: CDR1 SGHVS, CDR2 FQNEAQ. This CDR3 spans 13 amino acids. Trimming shortened V by 2 bases and J by 2 bases, and 7 bases separated the two germline ends.

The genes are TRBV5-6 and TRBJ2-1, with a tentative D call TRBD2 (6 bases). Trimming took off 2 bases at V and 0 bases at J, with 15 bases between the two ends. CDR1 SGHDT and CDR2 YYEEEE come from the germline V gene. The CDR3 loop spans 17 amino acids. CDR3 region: CASSFLGGATSYNEQFF. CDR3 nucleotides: TGTGCCAGCAGCTTCCTGGGCGGGGCGACCTCCTACAATGAGCAGTTCTTC.

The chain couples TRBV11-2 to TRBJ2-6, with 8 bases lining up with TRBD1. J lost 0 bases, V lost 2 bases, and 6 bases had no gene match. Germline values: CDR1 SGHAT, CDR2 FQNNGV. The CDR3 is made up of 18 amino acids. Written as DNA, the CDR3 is TGTGCCAGCAGCTTACAGGGGGCTTCCCCCTCTGGGGCCAACGTCCTGACTTTC. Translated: CASSLQGASPSGANVLTF.

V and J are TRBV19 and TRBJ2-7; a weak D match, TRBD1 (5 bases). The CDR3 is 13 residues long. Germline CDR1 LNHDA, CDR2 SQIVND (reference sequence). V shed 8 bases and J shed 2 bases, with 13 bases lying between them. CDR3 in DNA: TGTGCCAGTGCACTGGGGCGGACCTACGAGCAGTACTTC. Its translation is CASALGRTYEQYF. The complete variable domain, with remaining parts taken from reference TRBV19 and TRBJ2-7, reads DGGITQSPKYLFRKEGQNVTLSCEQNLNHDAMYWYRQDPGQGLRLIYYSQIVNDFQKGDIAEGYSVSREKKESFPLTVTSAQKNPTAFYLCASALGRTYEQYFGPGTRLTVT.

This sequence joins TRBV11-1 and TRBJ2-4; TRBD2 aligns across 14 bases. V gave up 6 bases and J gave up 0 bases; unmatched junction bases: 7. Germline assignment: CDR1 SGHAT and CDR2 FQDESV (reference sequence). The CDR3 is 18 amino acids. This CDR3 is CASSHGTSGSLAKNIQYF. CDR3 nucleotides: TGTGCCAGCAGTCACGGGACTAGCGGGAGTTTAGCCAAAAACATTCAGTACTTC.

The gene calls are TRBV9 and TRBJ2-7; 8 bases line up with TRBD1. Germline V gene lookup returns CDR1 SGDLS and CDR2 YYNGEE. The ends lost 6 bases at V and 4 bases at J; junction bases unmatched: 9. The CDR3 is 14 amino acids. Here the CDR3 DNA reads TGTGCCAGCACCCCCGGGACAGGTTGGTACGAGCAGTACTTC. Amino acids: CASTPGTGWYEQYF. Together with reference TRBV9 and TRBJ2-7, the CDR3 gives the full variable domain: DSGVTQTPKHLITATGQRVTLRCSPRSGDLSVYWYQQSLDQGLQFLIQYYNGEERAKGNILERFSAQQFPDLHSELNLSSLELGDSALYFCASTPGTGWYEQYFGPGTRLTVT.

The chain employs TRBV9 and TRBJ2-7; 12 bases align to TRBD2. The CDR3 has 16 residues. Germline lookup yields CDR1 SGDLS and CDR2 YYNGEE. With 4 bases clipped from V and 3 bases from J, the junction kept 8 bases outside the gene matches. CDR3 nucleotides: TGTGCCAGCAGCCCCTTCGGACTAGCGGGATTCTACGAGCAGTACTTC. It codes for CASSPFGLAGFYEQYF.